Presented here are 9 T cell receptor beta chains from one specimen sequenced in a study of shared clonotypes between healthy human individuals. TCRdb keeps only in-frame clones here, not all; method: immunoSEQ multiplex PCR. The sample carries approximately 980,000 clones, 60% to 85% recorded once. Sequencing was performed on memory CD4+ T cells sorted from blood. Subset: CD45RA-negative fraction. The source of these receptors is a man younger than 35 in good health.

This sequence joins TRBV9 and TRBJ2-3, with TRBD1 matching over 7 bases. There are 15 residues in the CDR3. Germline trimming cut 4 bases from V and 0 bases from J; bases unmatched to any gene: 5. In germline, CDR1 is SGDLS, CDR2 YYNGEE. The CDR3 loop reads CASSPWDRSTDTQYF. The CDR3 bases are TGTGCCAGCAGCCCCTGGGACAGAAGCACAGATACGCAGTATTTT.

CDR3 bases: TGTGCCAGCAGACCCGACAGGGGACTTTATGGCTACACCTTC. This codes for CASRPDRGLYGYTF. The chain couples TRBV5-4 to TRBJ1-2, with 8 bases fitting TRBD1. This CDR3 spans 14 amino acids. Trimming cost V 5 bases and J 5 bases; bases outside gene matches: 8. Germline CDR1 and CDR2: SGHNT and YYREEE (reference sequence).

CDR3 bases: TGTGCCAGCAGCGTAGTAGACGGGGGAATCTACAATGAGCAGTTCTTC. Encoded protein: CASSVVDGGIYNEQFF. The chain uses TRBV9 and TRBJ2-1; a possible D gene is TRBD2 (6 bases). The CDR3 is 16 residues long. Germline V CDR1 and CDR2: SGDLS, YYNGEE. Trimming took 0 bases from V and 3 from J, leaving 13 bases between them.

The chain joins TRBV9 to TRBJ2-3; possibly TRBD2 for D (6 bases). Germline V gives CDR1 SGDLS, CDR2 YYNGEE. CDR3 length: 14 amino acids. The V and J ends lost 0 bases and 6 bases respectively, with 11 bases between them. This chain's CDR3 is CASSVAGEWDTQYF. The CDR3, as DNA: TGTGCCAGCAGCGTAGCGGGGGAGTGGGATACGCAGTATTTT.

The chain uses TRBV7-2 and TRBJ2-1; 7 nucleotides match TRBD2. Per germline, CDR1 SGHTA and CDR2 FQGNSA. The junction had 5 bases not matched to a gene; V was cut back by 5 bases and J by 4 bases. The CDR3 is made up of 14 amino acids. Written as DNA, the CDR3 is TGTGCCAGCAGCCAGCCGGGGGGATACAATGAGCAGTTCTTC. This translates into CASSQPGGYNEQFF.

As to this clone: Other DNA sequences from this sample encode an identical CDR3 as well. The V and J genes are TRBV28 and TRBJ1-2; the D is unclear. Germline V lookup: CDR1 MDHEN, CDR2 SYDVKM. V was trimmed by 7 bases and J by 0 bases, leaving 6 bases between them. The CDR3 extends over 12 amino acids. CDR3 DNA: TGTGCCAGCACGAGGGCTAACTATGGCTACACCTTC. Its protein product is CASTRANYGYTF.

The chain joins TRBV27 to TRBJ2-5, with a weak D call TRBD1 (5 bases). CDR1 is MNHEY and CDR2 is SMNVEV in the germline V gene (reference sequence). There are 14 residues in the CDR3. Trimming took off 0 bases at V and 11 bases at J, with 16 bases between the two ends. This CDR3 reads CASSLSKSSGAQYF. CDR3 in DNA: TGTGCCAGCAGTTTATCGAAGTCATCTGGGGCGCAGTACTTC.

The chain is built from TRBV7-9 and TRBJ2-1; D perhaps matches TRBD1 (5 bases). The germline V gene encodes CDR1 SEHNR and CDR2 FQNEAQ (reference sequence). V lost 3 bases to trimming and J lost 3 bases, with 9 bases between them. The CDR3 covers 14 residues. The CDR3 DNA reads TGTGCCAGCAGCTTTCGACAGTACTACAATGAGCAGTTCTTC. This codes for CASSFRQYYNEQFF.

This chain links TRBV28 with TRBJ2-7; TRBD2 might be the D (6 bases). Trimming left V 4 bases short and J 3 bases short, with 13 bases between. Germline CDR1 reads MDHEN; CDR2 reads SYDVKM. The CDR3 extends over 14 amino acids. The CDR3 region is CASSYHGGGYEQYF. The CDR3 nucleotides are TGTGCCAGCAGTTATCACGGGGGAGGCTACGAGCAGTACTTC.